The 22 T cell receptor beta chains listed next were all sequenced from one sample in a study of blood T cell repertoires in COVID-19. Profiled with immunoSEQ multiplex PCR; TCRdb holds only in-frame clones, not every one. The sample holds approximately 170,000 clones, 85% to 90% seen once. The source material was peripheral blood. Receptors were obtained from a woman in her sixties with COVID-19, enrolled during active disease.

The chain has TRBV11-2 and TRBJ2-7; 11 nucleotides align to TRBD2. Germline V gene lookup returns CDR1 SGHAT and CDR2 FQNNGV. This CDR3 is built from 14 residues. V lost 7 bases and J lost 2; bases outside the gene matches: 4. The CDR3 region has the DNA TGTGCCAGCAAAATAGCGGGAGGGCCCTACGAGCAGTACTTC. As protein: CASKIAGGPYEQYF.

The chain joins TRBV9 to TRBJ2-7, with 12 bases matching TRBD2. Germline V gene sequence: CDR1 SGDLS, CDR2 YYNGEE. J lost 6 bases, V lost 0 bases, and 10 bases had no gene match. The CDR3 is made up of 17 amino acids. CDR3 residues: CASSVGLAGGPGGEQYF. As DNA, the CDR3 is TGTGCCAGCAGCGTAGGTCTAGCGGGAGGGCCCGGTGGCGAGCAGTACTTC.

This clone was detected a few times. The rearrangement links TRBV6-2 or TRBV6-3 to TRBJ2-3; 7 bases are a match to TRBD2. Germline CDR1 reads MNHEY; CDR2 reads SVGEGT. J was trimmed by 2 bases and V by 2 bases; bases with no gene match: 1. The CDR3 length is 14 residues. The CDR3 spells CASSYGRATDTQYF. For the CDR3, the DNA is TGTGCCAGCAGTTACGGGAGGGCCACAGATACGCAGTATTTT.

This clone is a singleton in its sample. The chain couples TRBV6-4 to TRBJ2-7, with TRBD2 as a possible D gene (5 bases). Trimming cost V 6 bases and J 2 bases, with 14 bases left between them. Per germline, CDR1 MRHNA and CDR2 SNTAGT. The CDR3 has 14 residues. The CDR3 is CASSIGVGTYEQYF. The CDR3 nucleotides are TGTGCCAGCAGCATCGGGGTAGGCACCTACGAGCAGTACTTC.

The CDR3 region has the DNA TGTGCCAGCAGTTATTCCTATGAGCGGTATAACTATGGCTACACCTTC. This translates into CASSYSYERYNYGYTF. This chain uses TRBV27 with TRBJ1-2; D uncertain. This CDR3 contains 16 residues. V lost 4 bases and J lost 1, with 16 bases in between. From germline, CDR1 is MNHEY and CDR2 SMNVEV (reference sequence).

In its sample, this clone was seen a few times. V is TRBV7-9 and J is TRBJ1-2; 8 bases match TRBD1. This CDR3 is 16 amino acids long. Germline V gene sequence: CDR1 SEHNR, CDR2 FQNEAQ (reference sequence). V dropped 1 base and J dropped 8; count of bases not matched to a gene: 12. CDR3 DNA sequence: TGTGCCAGCAGCTTAGGTTCTGGGCAGGGGGCTCAGGGCTACACCTTC. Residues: CASSLGSGQGAQGYTF.

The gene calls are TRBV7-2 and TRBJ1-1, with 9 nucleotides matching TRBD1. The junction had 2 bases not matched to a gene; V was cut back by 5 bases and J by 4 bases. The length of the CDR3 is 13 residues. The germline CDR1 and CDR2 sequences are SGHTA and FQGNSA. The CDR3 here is CASSMGQGTEAFF. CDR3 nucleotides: TGTGCCAGCAGCATGGGACAGGGCACTGAAGCTTTCTTT.

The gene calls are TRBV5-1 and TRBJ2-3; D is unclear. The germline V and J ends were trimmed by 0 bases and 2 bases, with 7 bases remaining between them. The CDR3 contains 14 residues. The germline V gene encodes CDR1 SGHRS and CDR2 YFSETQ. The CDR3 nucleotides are TGCGCCAGCAGCTTGGGGCACGCCACAGATACGCAGTATTTT. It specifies CASSLGHATDTQYF.

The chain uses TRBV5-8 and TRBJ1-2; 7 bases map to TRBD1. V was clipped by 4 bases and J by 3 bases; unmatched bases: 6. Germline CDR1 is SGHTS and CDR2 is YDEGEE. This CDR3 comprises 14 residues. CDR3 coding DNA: TGTGCCAGCAGCGTCTACCAGGGGGACTATGGCTACACCTTC. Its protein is CASSVYQGDYGYTF.

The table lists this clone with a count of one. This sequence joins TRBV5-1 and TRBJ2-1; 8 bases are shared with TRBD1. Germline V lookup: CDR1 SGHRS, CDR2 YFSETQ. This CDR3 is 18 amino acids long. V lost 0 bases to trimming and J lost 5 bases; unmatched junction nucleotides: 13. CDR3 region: CASSLVPMDRVGNNEQFF. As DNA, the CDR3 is TGCGCCAGCAGCTTGGTACCTATGGACAGGGTCGGAAACAATGAGCAGTTCTTC.

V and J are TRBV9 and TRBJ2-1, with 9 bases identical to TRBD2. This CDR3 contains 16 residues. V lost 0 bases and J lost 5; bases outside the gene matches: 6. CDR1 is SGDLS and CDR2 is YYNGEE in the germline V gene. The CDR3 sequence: CASSVGPRLADNEQFF. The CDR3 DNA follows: TGTGCCAGCAGCGTAGGCCCCCGACTAGCGGACAATGAGCAGTTCTTC.

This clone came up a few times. In DNA, the CDR3 is TGTGCCAGTAGTACGGACAGGCCCACGAACACTGAAGCTTTCTTT. Translated: CASSTDRPTNTEAFF. The chain combines TRBV19 with TRBJ1-1; 7 positions agree with TRBD1. J gave up 1 base and V 4 bases, and 6 bases lay outside the gene matches. Germline V CDR1 and CDR2: LNHDA, SQIVND (reference sequence). The CDR3 sequence is 15 residues long. The variable domain in full, completed from reference TRBV19 and TRBJ1-1, reads DGGITQSPKYLFRKEGQNVTLSCEQNLNHDAMYWYRQDPGQGLRLIYYSQIVNDFQKGDIAEGYSVSREKKESFPLTVTSAQKNPTAFYLCASSTDRPTNTEAFFGQGTRLTVV.

The CDR3 loop is CASSFTEGTGGGQPQHF. DNA of the CDR3: TGTGCCAGCAGCTTCACCGAGGGGACAGGGGGCGGCCAGCCCCAGCATTTT. The rearrangement uses TRBV7-2 and TRBJ1-5, with TRBD1 identical over 12 bases. Germline CDR1 and CDR2: SGHTA and FQGNSA. The V and J ends lost 3 bases and 7 bases, in that order; junction bases with no gene match: 10. The CDR3 spans 17 residues.

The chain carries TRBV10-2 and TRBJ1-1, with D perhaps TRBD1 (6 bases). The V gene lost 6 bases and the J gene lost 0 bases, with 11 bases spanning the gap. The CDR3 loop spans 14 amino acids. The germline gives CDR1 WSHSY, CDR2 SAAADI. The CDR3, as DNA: TGCGCCAGCAGGCTACAGGGTATGAACACTGAAGCTTTCTTT. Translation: CASRLQGMNTEAFF.

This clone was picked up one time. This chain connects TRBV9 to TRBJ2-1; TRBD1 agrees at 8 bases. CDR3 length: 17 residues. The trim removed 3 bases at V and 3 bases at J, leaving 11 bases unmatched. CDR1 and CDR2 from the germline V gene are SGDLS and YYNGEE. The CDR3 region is CASSAPGGQDYYNEQFF. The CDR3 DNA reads TGTGCCAGCAGCGCCCCTGGGGGACAGGACTACTACAATGAGCAGTTCTTC.

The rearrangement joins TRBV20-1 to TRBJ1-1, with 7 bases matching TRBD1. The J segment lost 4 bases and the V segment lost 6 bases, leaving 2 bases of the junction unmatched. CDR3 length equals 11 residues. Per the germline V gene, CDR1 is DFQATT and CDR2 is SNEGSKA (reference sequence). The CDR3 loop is CSASGGTEAFF. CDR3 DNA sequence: TGCAGTGCCTCAGGGGGCACTGAAGCTTTCTTT.

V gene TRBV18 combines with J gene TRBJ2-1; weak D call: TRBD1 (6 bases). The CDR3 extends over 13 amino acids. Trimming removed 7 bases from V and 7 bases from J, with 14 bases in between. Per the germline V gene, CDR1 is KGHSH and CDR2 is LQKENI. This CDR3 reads CASLQGGLNEQFF. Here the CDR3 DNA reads TGTGCCAGCTTGCAAGGGGGTCTAAATGAGCAGTTCTTC.

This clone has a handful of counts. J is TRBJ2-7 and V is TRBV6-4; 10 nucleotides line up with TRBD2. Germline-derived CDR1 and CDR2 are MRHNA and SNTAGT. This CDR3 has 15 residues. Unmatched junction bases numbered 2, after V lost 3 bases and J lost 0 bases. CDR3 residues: CASSEGLASSYEQYF. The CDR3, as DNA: TGTGCCAGCAGTGAGGGACTAGCGTCCTCCTACGAGCAGTACTTC.

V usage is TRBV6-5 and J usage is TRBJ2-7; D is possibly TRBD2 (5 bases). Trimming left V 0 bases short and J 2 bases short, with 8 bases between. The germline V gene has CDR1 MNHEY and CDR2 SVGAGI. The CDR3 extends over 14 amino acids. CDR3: CASSYSAGAYEQYF. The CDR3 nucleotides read TGTGCCAGCAGTTACTCTGCCGGGGCCTACGAGCAGTACTTC.

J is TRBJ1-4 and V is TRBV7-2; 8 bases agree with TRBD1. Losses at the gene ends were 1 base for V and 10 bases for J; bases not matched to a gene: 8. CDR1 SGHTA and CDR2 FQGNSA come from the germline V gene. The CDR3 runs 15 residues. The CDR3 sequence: CASSLEAGTGAKLFF. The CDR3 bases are TGTGCCAGCAGCTTAGAAGCTGGGACAGGCGCAAAACTGTTTTTT.

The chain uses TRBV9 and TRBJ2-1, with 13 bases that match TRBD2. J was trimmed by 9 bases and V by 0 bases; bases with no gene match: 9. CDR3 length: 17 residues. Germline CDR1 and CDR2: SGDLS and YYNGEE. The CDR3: CASSVAQTSGRRGEQFF. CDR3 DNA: TGTGCCAGCAGCGTAGCCCAGACTAGCGGGAGGAGAGGTGAGCAGTTCTTC.

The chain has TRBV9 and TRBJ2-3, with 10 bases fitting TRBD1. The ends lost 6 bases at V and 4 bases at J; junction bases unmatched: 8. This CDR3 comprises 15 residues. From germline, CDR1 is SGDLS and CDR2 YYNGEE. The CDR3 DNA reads TGTGCCAGCACCGTGGGACAGGGGTTCCCAGATACGCAGTATTTT. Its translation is CASTVGQGFPDTQYF.